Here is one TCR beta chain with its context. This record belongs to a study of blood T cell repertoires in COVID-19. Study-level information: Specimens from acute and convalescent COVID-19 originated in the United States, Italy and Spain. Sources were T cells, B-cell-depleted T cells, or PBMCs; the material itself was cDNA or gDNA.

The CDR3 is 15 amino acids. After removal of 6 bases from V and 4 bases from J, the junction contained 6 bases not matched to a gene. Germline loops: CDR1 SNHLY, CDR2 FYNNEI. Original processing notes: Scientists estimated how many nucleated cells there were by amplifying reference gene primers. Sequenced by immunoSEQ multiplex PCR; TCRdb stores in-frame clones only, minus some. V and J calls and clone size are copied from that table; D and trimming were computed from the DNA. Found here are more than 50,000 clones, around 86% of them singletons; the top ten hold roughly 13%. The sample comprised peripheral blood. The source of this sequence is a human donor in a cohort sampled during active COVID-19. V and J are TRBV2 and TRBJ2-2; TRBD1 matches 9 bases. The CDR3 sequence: CASRRDRVSTGELFF. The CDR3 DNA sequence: TGTGCCAGCAGGAGGGACAGGGTGAGCACCGGGGAGCTGTTTTTT.